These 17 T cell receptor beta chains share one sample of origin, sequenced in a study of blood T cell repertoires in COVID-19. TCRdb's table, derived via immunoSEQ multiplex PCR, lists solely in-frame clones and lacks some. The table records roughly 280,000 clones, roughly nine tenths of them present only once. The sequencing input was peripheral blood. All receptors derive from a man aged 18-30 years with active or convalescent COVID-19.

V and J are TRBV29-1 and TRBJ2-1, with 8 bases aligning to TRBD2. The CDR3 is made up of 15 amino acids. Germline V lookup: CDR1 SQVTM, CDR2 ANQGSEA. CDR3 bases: TGCAGTGTAGTAGCGGGGTTCAAGCCTTACAATGAGCAGTTCTTC. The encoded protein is CSVVAGFKPYNEQFF.

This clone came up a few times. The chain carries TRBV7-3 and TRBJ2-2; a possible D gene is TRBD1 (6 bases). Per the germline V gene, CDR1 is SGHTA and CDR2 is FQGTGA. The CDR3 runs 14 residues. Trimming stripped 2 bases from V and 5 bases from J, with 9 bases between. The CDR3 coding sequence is TGTGCCAGCAGCTTAGAGGGGGTAACCGGGGAGCTGTTTTTT. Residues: CASSLEGVTGELFF.

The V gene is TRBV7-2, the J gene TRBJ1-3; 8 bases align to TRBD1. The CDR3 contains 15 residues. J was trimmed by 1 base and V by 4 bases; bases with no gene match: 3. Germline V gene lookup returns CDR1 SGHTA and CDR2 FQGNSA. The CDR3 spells CASSYGQGSGNTIYF. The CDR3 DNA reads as TGTGCCAGCAGCTACGGACAGGGATCTGGAAACACCATATATTTT. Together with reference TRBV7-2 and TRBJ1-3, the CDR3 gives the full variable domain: GAGVSQSPSNKVTEKGKDVELRCDPISGHTALYWYRQSLGQGLEFLIYFQGNSAPDKSGLPSDRFSAERTGGSVSTLTIQRTQQEDSAVYLCASSYGQGSGNTIYFGEGSWLTVV.

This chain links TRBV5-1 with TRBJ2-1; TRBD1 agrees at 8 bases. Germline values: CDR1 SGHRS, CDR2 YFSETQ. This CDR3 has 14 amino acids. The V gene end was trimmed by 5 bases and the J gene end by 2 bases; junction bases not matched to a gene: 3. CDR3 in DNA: TGCGCCAGCAGTCCGGGACAGGCCTACAATGAGCAGTTCTTC. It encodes CASSPGQAYNEQFF. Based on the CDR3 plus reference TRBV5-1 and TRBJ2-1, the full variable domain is KAGVTQTPRYLIKTRGQQVTLSCSPISGHRSVSWYQQTPGQGLQFLFEYFSETQRNKGNFPGRFSGRQFSNSRSEMNVSTLELGDSALYLCASSPGQAYNEQFFGPGTRLTVL.

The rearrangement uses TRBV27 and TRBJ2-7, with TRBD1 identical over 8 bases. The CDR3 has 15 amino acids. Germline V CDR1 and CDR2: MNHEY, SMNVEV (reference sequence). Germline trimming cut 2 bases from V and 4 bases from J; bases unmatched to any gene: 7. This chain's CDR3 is CASSLGRGRKYEQYF. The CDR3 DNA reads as TGTGCCAGCAGTTTAGGCAGGGGGCGCAAGTACGAGCAGTACTTC.

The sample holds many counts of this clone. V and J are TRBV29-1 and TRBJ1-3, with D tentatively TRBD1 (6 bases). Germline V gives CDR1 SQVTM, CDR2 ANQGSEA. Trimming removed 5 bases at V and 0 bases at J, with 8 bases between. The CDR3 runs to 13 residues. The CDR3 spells CSVQDSSGNTIYF. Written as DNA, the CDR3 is TGCAGCGTTCAGGACAGCTCTGGAAACACCATATATTTT.

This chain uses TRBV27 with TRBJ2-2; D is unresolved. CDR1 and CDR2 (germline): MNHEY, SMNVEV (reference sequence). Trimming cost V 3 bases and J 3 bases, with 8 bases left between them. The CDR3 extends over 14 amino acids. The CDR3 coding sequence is TGTGCCAGCAGTTTTGAACAGCACACCGGGGAGCTGTTTTTT. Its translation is CASSFEQHTGELFF.

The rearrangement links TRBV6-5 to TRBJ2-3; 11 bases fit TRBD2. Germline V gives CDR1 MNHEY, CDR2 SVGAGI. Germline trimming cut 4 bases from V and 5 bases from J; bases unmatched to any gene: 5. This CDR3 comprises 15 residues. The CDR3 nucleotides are TGTGCCAGCAGTTCCTTGACTAGCGGGGAAGATACGCAGTATTTT. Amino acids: CASSSLTSGEDTQYF.

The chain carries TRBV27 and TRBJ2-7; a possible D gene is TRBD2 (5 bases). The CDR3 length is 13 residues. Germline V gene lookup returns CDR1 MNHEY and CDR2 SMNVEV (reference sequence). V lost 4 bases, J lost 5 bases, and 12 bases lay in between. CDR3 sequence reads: CASSSILRDEQYF. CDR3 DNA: TGTGCCAGCAGTTCAATATTGAGGGACGAGCAGTACTTC.

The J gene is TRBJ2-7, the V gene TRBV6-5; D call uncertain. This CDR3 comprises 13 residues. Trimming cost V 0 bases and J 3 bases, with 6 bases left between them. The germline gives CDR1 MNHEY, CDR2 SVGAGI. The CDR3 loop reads CASSYSPSYEQYF. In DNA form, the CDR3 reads TGTGCCAGCAGTTACTCCCCCAGCTACGAGCAGTACTTC.

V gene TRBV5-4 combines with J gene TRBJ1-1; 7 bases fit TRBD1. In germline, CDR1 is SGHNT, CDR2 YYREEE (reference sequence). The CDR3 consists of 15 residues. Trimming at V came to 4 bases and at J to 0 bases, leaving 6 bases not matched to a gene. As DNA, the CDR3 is TGTGCCAGCAGCGGGACACAGGGGATGAACACTGAAGCTTTCTTT. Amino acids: CASSGTQGMNTEAFF.

CDR3 region: CASSLGRVNIQYF. The DNA for the CDR3 is TGTGCCAGCAGTTTAGGTCGGGTCAACATTCAGTACTTC. This chain connects TRBV12-3 or TRBV12-4 to TRBJ2-4; no clear D. The V end lost 1 base, the J end lost 7 bases, and 8 bases lay between the germline ends. CDR3 size: 13 residues.

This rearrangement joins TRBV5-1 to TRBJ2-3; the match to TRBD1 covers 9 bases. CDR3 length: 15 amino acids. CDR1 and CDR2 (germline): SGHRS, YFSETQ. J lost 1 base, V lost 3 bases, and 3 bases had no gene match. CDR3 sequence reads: CASSWGQGGTDTQYF. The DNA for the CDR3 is TGCGCCAGCAGCTGGGGACAGGGAGGCACAGATACGCAGTATTTT.

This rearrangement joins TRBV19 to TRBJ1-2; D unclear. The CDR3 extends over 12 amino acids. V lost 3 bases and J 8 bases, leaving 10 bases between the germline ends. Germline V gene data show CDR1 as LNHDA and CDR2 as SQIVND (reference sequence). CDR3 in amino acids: CASSINRFGYTF. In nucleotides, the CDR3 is TGTGCCAGTAGTATTAACCGGTTCGGCTACACCTTC.

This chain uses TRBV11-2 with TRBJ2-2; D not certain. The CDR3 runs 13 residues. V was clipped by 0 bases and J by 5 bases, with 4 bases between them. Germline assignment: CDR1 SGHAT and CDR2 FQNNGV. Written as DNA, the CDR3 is TGTGCCAGCAGCTTAGAACTAACCGGGGAGCTGTTTTTT. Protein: CASSLELTGELFF.

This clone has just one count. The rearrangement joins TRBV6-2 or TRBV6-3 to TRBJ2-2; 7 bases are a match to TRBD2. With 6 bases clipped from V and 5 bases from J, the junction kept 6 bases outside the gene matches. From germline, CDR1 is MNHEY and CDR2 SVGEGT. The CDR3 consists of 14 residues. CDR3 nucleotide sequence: TGTGCCAGCAGCTGGGGAGCGGGGACCGGGGAGCTGTTTTTT. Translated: CASSWGAGTGELFF.

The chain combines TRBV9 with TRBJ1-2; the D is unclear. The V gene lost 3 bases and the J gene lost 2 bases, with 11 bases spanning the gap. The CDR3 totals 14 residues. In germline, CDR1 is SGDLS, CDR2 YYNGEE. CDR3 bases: TGTGCCAGCAGCGGAGCCGGTACCAACTATGGCTACACCTTC. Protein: CASSGAGTNYGYTF.